This TCR beta chain was captured by sequencing in a study of T cell responses to AZD1222 COVID-19 vaccine. In regard to this clone: Its antigen is undetermined.

Study-level findings and limits: Seropositive status at baseline applied to only 6 or 7 AZD1222 recipients.

The repertoire was sequenced with immunoSEQ multiplex PCR; TCRdb's copy has only in-frame clones and lacks some. The sample lists more than 85,000 clones; 94% were seen once. Germline loops: CDR1 MGHRA, CDR2 YSYEKL. The CDR3 runs 14 residues. V was shortened by 6 bases and J by 0 bases, with 9 bases between the two germline ends. The clonotype comes from an adult who received the AZD1222 COVID-19 vaccine. Sequenced here: peripheral blood, sampled 28 days after the second AZD1222 dose. The chain has TRBV4-1 and TRBJ2-4, with D unclear. Written as DNA, the CDR3 is TGCGCCAGCAGGTGGGGTGTAGCCAAAAACATTCAGTACTTC. Its protein product is CASRWGVAKNIQYF.